The 6 T cell receptor beta chains below all came from one sample that was sequenced in a study of T cells in women clearing cervical HPV infection. The assay was immunoSEQ multiplex PCR, and TCRdb's table has in-frame clones only and misses some. The repertoire table contains under 45,000 clones. The sequencing sample was made of blood buffy coat. These receptors all stem from a woman aged 18 to 69 with a cervical HPV16 infection that either progressed to CIN3+ or cleared (not recorded which).

On this clone itself: The missing CDR3 end, 3 residues past where the read stops, is filled in from the germline J gene. This chain links TRBV6-2 or TRBV6-3 with TRBJ2-2; the match to TRBD2 covers 10 bases. Germline trimming cut 4 bases from V and 0 bases from J; bases unmatched to any gene: 5. Germline CDR1 reads MNHEY; CDR2 reads SVGEGT. The CDR3 runs to 17 residues. The CDR3 here is CASSFPGLATNTGELFF. The sequenced CDR3 bases are TGTGCCAGCAGTTTTCCGGGACTAGCGACGAACACCGGGGAG.

Turning to this clone: The missing CDR3 end, 3 residues past where the read stops, is filled in from the germline J gene. This chain connects TRBV29-1 to TRBJ1-2; D call uncertain. This CDR3 is built from 10 residues. Germline-derived CDR1 and CDR2 are SQVTM and ANQGSEA. The part of the CDR3 DNA that was read is TGCAGCGTTGGCCCAGATACC. Protein product: CSVGPDT. The complete CDR3 protein is CSVGPDTYTF.

A remark on this clone: The CDR3 end lies 3 residues beyond the end of the read and is filled in from the germline J gene. The V call is TRBV9, the J call TRBJ2-1; TRBD1 aligns across 7 bases. This CDR3 region has 15 residues. V gave up 5 bases and J gave up 5 bases; unmatched junction bases: 10. From germline, CDR1 is SGDLS and CDR2 YYNGEE. The CDR3 loop reads CASSIRWDSNNEQFF. The part of the CDR3 DNA that was read is TGTGCCAGCAGTATACGTTGGGACAGTAACAATGAG.

As concerns this clone: The CDR3 end lies 3 residues beyond the end of the read and is filled in from the germline J gene. The V and J genes are TRBV28 and TRBJ1-4; TRBD1 agrees at 10 bases. Germline lookup yields CDR1 MDHEN and CDR2 SYDVKM. Trimming took 3 bases from V and 5 from J; bases not matched to a gene: 6. The CDR3 extends over 16 amino acids. This chain's CDR3 is CASSLSGQGGNEKLFF. The CDR3 bases that were read are TGTGCCAGCAGTTTGTCAGGACAGGGGGGAAATGAAAAA.

As for this clone: The CDR3 end is not reached by the read, which stops 3 residues before it; the germline J gene fills it in. The rearrangement links TRBV13 to TRBJ2-7; TRBD2 matches at 9 bases. Germline loops: CDR1 PRHDT, CDR2 FYEKMQ (reference sequence). The V gene end was trimmed by 4 bases and the J gene end by 2 bases; junction bases not matched to a gene: 6. The CDR3 is 15 residues long. Partial CDR3 DNA: TGTGCCAGCAGCTCCCGAGCGGGAGGCACCTACGAG. Translated, it gives CASSSRAGGTYE. The full-length CDR3 reads as CASSSRAGGTYEQYF.

Turning to this clone: The read halts 3 residues ahead of the CDR3 end, with the missing end drawn from the germline J gene. The chain links TRBV19 to TRBJ2-3, with D tentatively TRBD1 (5 bases). Germline CDR1 reads LNHDA; CDR2 reads SQIVND (reference sequence). This CDR3 has 15 amino acids. CDR3 DNA, as far as it was read: TGTGCCAGTAGTTGGACCAGGGTGGGCAATCAGCCG. It encodes CASSWTRVGNQP. The entire CDR3 is CASSWTRVGNQPQYF.